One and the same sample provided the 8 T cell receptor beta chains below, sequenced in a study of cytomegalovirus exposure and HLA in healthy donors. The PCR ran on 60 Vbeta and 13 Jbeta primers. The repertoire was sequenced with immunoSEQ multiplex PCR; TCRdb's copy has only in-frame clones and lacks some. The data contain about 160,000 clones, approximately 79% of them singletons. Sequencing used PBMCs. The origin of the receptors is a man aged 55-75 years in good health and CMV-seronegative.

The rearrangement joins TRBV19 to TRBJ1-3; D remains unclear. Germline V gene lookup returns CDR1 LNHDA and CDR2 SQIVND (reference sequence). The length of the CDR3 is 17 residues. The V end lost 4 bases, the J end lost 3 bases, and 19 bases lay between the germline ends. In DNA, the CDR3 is TGTGCCAGTAGTAAGCCGCGGCGTGCCCAACGTGGAAACACCATATATTTT. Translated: CASSKPRRAQRGNTIYF.

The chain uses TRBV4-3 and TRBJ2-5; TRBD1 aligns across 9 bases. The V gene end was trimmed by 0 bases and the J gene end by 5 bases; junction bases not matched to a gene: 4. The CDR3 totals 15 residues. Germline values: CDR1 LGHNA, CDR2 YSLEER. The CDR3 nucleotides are TGCGCCAGCAGCCAAGATATCGACAGGGGGGAGACCCAGTACTTC. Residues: CASSQDIDRGETQYF.

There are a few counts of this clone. DNA of the CDR3: TGCGCCAGCAGCCAAGATCTGGGGGGGGCAGAGACTAATGAAAAACTGTTTTTT. This translates into CASSQDLGGAETNEKLFF. The V gene is TRBV4-3, the J gene TRBJ1-4, with D tentatively TRBD1 (6 bases). The CDR3 runs to 18 residues. The V gene lost 0 bases and the J gene lost 2 bases, with 16 bases spanning the gap. The germline V gene encodes CDR1 LGHNA and CDR2 YSLEER.

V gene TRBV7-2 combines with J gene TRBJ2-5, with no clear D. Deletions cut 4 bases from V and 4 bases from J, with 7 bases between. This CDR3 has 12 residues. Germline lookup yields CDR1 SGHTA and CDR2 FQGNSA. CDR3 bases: TGTGCCAGCAGCTGGGCTCCAGAGACCCAGTACTTC. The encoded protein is CASSWAPETQYF.

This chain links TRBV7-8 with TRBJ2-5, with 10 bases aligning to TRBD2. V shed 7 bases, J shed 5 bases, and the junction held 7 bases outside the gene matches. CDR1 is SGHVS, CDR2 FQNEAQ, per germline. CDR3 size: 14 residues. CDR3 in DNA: TGTGCCAGCAACCAGATTAGCGGGGGGGAGACCCAGTACTTC. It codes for CASNQISGGETQYF.

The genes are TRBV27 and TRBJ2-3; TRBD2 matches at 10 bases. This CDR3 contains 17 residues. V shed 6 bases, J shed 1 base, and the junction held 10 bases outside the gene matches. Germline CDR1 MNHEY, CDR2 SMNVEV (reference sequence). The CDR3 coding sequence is TGTGCCAGCAGGTCCCCACATCTAGCGGGAGGCACAGATACGCAGTATTTT. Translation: CASRSPHLAGGTDTQYF.

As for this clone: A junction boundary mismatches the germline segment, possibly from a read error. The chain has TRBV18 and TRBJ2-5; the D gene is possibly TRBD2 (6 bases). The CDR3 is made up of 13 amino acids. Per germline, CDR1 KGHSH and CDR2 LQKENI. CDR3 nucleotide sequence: TGTGCCAGCTCCCCACCTAGCGCAGAGACCCAGTACTTC. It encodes CASSPPSAETQYF.

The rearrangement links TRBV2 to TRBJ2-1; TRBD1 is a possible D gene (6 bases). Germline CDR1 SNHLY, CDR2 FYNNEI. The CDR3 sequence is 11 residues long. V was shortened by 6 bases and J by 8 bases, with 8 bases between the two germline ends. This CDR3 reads CASRGAHEQFF. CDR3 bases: TGTGCCAGCAGGGGGGCACATGAGCAGTTCTTC.